These T cell receptor beta chains were read from a single sample in a study of T-cell reconstitution after alpha-beta-depleted transplantation in children. TCRdb ran MiXCR on the PCR reads and lists one entry per CDR3 protein. The sample carries approximately 88,000 distinct CDR3 sequences, 12% recorded once. Sequenced here: PBMCs from the stem cell graft donor, sampled from the stem cell graft. The receptors stem from a human donor who donated a stem cell graft to a child with inherited bone marrow failure. CDR3s include the opening cysteine and the closing phenylalanine or tryptophan. D genes are given only for firm matches. Not every row has a clone size; where given, it reads once, few, many or a size class.

many,NA,TRBJ1-1,TRBV20-1,CSAQGEGTEAFF,TGCAGTGCCCAGGGCGAGGGCACTGAAGCTTTCTTT
many,NA,TRBJ1-1,TRBV4-1,CASSHPIWRRIAFF,TGCGCCAGCAGCCATCCCATCTGGCGGAGAATAGCTTTCTTT
many,NA,TRBJ2-7,TRBV20-1,CSARDSGLAAAYEQYF,TGCAGTGCTAGAGACTCTGGGCTTGCGGCCGCCTACGAGCAGTACTTC
many,NA,TRBJ1-2,TRBV12-3/TRBV12-4,CASSLQTVGYTF,TGTGCCAGCAGTTTACAGACTGTCGGCTACACCTTC
many,TRBD1,TRBJ2-7,TRBV2,CASSAGTGRLEQYF,TGTGCCAGCAGCGCTGGGACAGGGAGGTTGGAGCAGTACTTC
many,TRBD1,TRBJ2-5,TRBV9,CASSARPQGEETQYF,TGTGCCAGCAGCGCAAGACCACAGGGGGAAGAGACCCAGTACTTC
many,NA,TRBJ1-2,TRBV9,CASSVDMGRNYGYTF,TGTGCCAGCAGCGTAGATATGGGGCGAAACTATGGCTACACCTTC
many,TRBD1,TRBJ2-3,TRBV7-9,CASSLTGGPLF,TGTGCCAGCAGCTTAACAGGGGGCCCGCTTTTT
many,NA,TRBJ2-7,TRBV5-6,CASSFMGTYEQYF,TGTGCCAGCAGCTTTATGGGGACCTACGAGCAGTACTTC
NA,TRBD1,TRBJ2-3,TRBV7-6,CASSLGQDTTDTQYF,TGTGCCAGCAGCTTGGGACAGGACACCACAGATACGCAGTATTTT
many,NA,TRBJ2-1,TRBV3-1,CASSLGSTYNEQFF,TGTGCCAGCAGCCTCGGGAGTACCTACAATGAGCAGTTCTTC
many,TRBD2,TRBJ2-7,TRBV7-8,CASSLEGGSSYEQYF,TGTGCCAGCAGCTTAGAAGGCGGGAGCTCCTACGAGCAGTACTTC
many,TRBD2,TRBJ2-1,TRBV7-2,CASSYRLAIDEQFF,TGTGCCAGCAGCTACCGACTAGCGATTGATGAGCAGTTCTTC
NA,NA,TRBJ2-7,TRBV11-1,CASSLDLTYEQYF,TGTGCCAGCAGCTTAGACCTAACCTACGAGCAGTACTTC
many,NA,TRBJ2-2,TRBV6-1,CASYGWPSLRNTGELFF,TGTGCCAGTTACGGGTGGCCCTCCTTGCGGAACACCGGGGAGCTGTTTTTT
many,NA,TRBJ1-4,TRBV5-1,CASSLEGPPNEKLFF,TGCGCCAGCAGCTTGGAGGGGCCGCCTAATGAAAAACTGTTTTTT
many,NA,TRBJ1-1,TRBV5-1,CASTPGTRFSEAFF,TGCGCCAGCACTCCAGGGACGCGGTTCTCTGAAGCTTTCTTT
many,TRBD2,TRBJ2-3,TRBV28,CASSFGLAGTDTQYF,TGTGCCAGCAGTTTCGGACTAGCGGGTACAGATACGCAGTATTTT
many,NA,TRBJ2-2,TRBV7-2,CASSSGARNTGELFF,TGTGCCAGCAGCTCGGGGGCCAGGAACACCGGGGAGCTGTTTTTT
many,NA,TRBJ1-1,TRBV29-1,CSVEVLGTEAFF,TGCAGCGTTGAAGTCCTGGGCACTGAAGCTTTCTTT